The present entry profiles one T cell receptor (beta chain) with its context. The read gets to within 3 residues of the CDR3 end, and the germline J gene fills in the rest. Germline lookup yields CDR1 LNHDA and CDR2 SQIVND (reference sequence). The CDR3 has 12 residues. These data are taken from a study of T cells in women clearing cervical HPV infection. Study background: Blood came at first lesion visit for cases, post-clearance for controls.

Assay: immunoSEQ multiplex PCR; the TCRdb copy retains only in-frame clones and omits some. Recorded for this sample: 45,000 to 55,000 clones. The chain employs TRBV19 and TRBJ1-2, with 7 bases lining up with TRBD1. Source material: blood buffy coat. The receptor was isolated from a woman aged 18-70 years with a cervical HPV16 infection that either progressed to CIN3+ or cleared (not recorded which). The sequenced part of the CDR3 DNA is TGTGCCACCCGGGACAGTAGGGGAGGC. Its translation: CATRDSRGG. The entire CDR3 protein is CATRDSRGGYTF.